In this sample, the clone carrying this T cell receptor beta chain turned up many times. This sample was included in a study of Graves' ophthalmopathy and Graves' hyperthyroidism. CDR3 regions of TCR beta were amplified from RNA transcripts. First-round RT-PCR relied on HTBI primers, and a second-round multiplex PCR came next. TCRdb processed the multiplex PCR reads anew with MiXCR; each CDR3 protein has one entry. Seen here are about 640,000 distinct CDR3 sequences, over 40% observed once, and the top ten hold roughly 3%. This CDR3 contains 14 residues. V lost 6 bases and J lost 5, with 16 bases in between. Germline V gene sequence: CDR1 SNHLY, CDR2 FYNNEI.

This receptor was obtained from an adult man with Graves' ophthalmopathy. The sample was peripheral blood. The rearrangement uses TRBV2 and TRBJ1-2; D perhaps matches TRBD1 (6 bases). The CDR3 coding sequence is TGTGCCAGCAGATGGGCGGGGGCGGGGTATGGCTACACCTTC. It codes for CASRWAGAGYGYTF.